This TCR beta chain was identified in a study of shared clonotypes between healthy human individuals. The study's findings and limits: Clonotype sharing among donors likely depends on sequencing depth.

Clones were read by immunoSEQ multiplex PCR, and TCRdb kept only the in-frame ones, dropping some. The sample yields some 1.4 million clones, roughly 95% seen once. The germline V gene encodes CDR1 MDHEN and CDR2 SYDVKM. Trimming shortened V by 5 bases and J by 4 bases, and 15 bases separated the two germline ends. The length of the CDR3 is 15 residues. As to this clone: Its antigen is unidentified.

Material for sequencing was naive CD4+ T cells sorted from blood. Subset denoted: CD45RA+ positively selected. The chain links TRBV28 to TRBJ1-3, with a tentative D call TRBD1 (6 bases). This sequence was found in a man aged 25-45 years in good health. The CDR3 nucleotides are TGTGCCAGCAGTCCACCTCGGGACAACGGAAACACCATATATTTT. Its translation is CASSPPRDNGNTIYF.